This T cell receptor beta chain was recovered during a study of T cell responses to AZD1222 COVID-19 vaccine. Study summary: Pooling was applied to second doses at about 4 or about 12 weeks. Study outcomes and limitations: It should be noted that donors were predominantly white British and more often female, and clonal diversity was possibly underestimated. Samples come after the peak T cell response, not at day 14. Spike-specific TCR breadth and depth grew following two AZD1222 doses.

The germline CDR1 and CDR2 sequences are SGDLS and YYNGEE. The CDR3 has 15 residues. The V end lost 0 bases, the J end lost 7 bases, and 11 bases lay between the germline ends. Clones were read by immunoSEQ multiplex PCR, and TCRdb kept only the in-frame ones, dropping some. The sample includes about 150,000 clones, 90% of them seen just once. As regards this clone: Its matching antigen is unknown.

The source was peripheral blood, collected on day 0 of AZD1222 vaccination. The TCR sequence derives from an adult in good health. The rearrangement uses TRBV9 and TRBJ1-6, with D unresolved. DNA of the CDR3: TGTGCCAGCAGCGTAGATGTGGTGGGAAATTCACCCCTCCACTTT. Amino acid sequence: CASSVDVVGNSPLHF.